These T cell receptor beta chains were read from a single sample in a study of blood T cell repertoires in COVID-19. Profiling relied on immunoSEQ multiplex PCR, and the TCRdb table lists in-frame clones only, not all of them. The sample comprises fewer than 300,000 clones, under 90% of which are singletons, and around 15% rests with the top ten. The sequenced sample was PBMCs or T cells enriched from blood (not recorded which). These receptors were taken from a man in his late teens or twenties who had recovered from COVID-19. CDR3s include the opening cysteine and the closing phenylalanine or tryptophan. D genes are given only for firm matches. The size of a clone is reported for some rows only, either as once, few or many, or as a class for expanded clones.

j_gene	v_gene	d_gene	abundance	CDR3aa	CDR3nt
TRBJ1-6	TRBV27	NA	NA	CASSLKRASPLHF	TGTGCCAGCAGTTTAAAGAGGGCTTCACCCCTCCACTTT
TRBJ2-3	TRBV29-1	TRBD1	once	CSVELGGTGLDTQYF	TGCAGCGTTGAACTCGGGGGGACAGGGTTGGATACGCAGTATTTT
TRBJ2-7	TRBV24-1	TRBD2	NA	CATSGASGSYEQYF	TGTGCCACCAGTGGGGCTAGCGGGAGCTACGAGCAGTACTTC
TRBJ2-3	TRBV18	NA	NA	CASSPPSSPTGSRYF	TGTGCCAGCTCACCTCCCAGTAGCCCCACGGGATCAAGGTATTTT
TRBJ2-3	TRBV27	TRBD2	NA	CASSLSLLAGLTRTDTQYF	TGTGCCAGCAGTTTATCGTTACTAGCGGGTCTCACCCGCACAGATACGCAGTATTTT
TRBJ1-1	TRBV7-2	NA	NA	CASSPPGGRAYNTEAFF	TGTGCCAGCAGCCCGCCGGGGGGGAGAGCCTACAACACTGAAGCTTTCTTT
TRBJ2-1	TRBV9	NA	NA	CASSPWSSGAYNEQFF	TGTGCCAGCAGCCCCTGGAGTAGCGGTGCCTACAATGAGCAGTTCTTC
TRBJ1-5	TRBV15	TRBD1	NA	CATSSPDRAPQHF	TGTGCCACCAGCAGCCCAGACAGGGCGCCCCAGCATTTT
TRBJ2-1	TRBV3-1/TRBV3-2	TRBD2	NA	CASSQEGTSGEQFF	TGTGCCAGCAGCCAAGAAGGGACTAGCGGCGAGCAGTTCTTC
TRBJ2-7	TRBV19	TRBD1	once	CASAPGQGSYEQYF	TGTGCCAGTGCCCCGGGACAGGGTTCCTACGAGCAGTACTTC
TRBJ1-1	TRBV5-4	TRBD1	NA	CASSLGTGGRNTEAFF	TGTGCCAGCAGCTTGGGGACAGGGGGCCGGAACACTGAAGCTTTCTTT
TRBJ1-1	TRBV28	TRBD1	NA	CASSLSEGAKGEAFF	TGTGCCAGCAGTTTATCGGAGGGGGCGAAGGGTGAAGCTTTCTTT
TRBJ2-5	TRBV11-2	TRBD2	once	CASSWGLAGEFAETQYF	TGTGCCAGCAGCTGGGGACTAGCGGGAGAATTCGCAGAGACCCAGTACTTC
TRBJ1-6	TRBV6-1	NA	NA	CASSESTVNNSPLHF	TGTGCCAGCAGTGAAAGTACAGTGAATAATTCACCCCTCCACTTT
TRBJ2-1	TRBV4-1	TRBD2	NA	CASSHRTSGRAFSYNEQFF	TGCGCCAGCAGCCACAGGACTAGCGGGAGGGCCTTCTCTTACAATGAGCAGTTCTTC
TRBJ1-1	TRBV27	TRBD1	NA	CASSLSTGVTEAFF	TGTGCCAGCAGTTTATCGACAGGGGTGACTGAAGCTTTCTTT
TRBJ1-6	TRBV7-9	NA	NA	CASRRENSPLHF	TGTGCCAGCAGAAGAGAGAATTCACCCCTCCACTTT
TRBJ1-1	TRBV5-1	NA	NA	CASSGRGGMNTEAFF	TGCGCCAGCAGCGGGCGTGGGGGGATGAACACTGAAGCTTTCTTT
TRBJ2-1	TRBV6-1	NA	NA	CASSELYNEQFF	TGTGCCAGCAGTGAACTATACAATGAGCAGTTCTTC
TRBJ1-2	TRBV7-9	TRBD1	NA	CASSSTGTGSYGYTF	TGTGCCAGCAGCTCGACCGGGACAGGGTCCTATGGCTACACCTTC
TRBJ2-5	TRBV19	NA	NA	CASSSQGRLETQYF	TGTGCCAGTAGTTCACAGGGGAGGTTAGAGACCCAGTACTTC
TRBJ2-5	TRBV5-8	NA	NA	CASSLSSVQQETQYF	TGTGCCAGCAGCTTGAGTTCCGTACAGCAAGAGACCCAGTACTTC
TRBJ1-2	TRBV6-5	TRBD1	NA	CASSYDRARTYGYTF	TGTGCCAGCAGTTACGACAGGGCCCGTACCTATGGCTACACCTTC
TRBJ1-6	TRBV19	TRBD1	NA	CASNEGQGTYNSPLHF	TGTGCCAGTAACGAGGGACAGGGAACCTATAATTCACCCCTCCACTTT
TRBJ1-4	TRBV28	NA	NA	CASSLDSSPNEKLFF	TGTGCCAGCAGTTTGGACAGTTCCCCAAATGAAAAACTGTTTTTT
TRBJ2-5	TRBV11-1	NA	NA	CASSSAGTFAQETQYF	TGTGCCAGCAGCTCAGCCGGGACATTCGCCCAAGAGACCCAGTACTTC
TRBJ2-6	TRBV5-1	NA	NA	CASSLAETSGANVLTF	TGCGCCAGCAGCTTGGCCGAGACTTCTGGGGCCAACGTCCTGACTTTC
TRBJ2-7	TRBV19	NA	NA	CASSRSPAYEQYF	TGTGCCAGTAGTAGGTCTCCGGCCTACGAGCAGTACTTC
TRBJ1-1	TRBV30	NA	NA	CAWSDAAEAFF	TGTGCCTGGAGTGACGCGGCTGAAGCTTTCTTT
TRBJ1-2	TRBV5-1	NA	NA	CASSLEGLNYGYTF	TGCGCCAGCAGCTTGGAGGGGTTAAACTATGGCTACACCTTC
TRBJ2-1	TRBV7-8	TRBD2	few	CASSLAGGRGNEQFF	TGTGCCAGCAGCTTAGCCGGGGGGAGAGGAAATGAGCAGTTCTTC
TRBJ1-1	TRBV4-1	NA	NA	CASSPSGGRTEAFF	TGCGCCAGCAGCCCCAGTGGAGGGCGAACTGAAGCTTTCTTT
TRBJ2-5	TRBV6-5	NA	few	CASSYISTAGQGTQYF	TGTGCCAGCAGTTACATCAGTACGGCAGGGCAGGGCACCCAGTACTTC
TRBJ1-4	TRBV11-2	NA	NA	CASSLVGGAYNEKLFF	TGTGCCAGCAGCTTAGTCGGGGGGGCCTATAATGAAAAACTGTTTTTT
TRBJ2-5	TRBV19	TRBD2	NA	CASSFRTSGGETQYF	TGTGCCAGTAGTTTTCGGACTAGCGGGGGAGAGACCCAGTACTTC
TRBJ2-5	TRBV28	TRBD2	NA	CASSTRLADFQETQYF	TGTGCCAGCAGTACGAGACTAGCGGATTTTCAAGAGACCCAGTACTTC
TRBJ2-2	TRBV12-5	TRBD2	NA	CASGPRPGGQVTGELFF	TGTGCTAGTGGCCCACGGCCGGGGGGGCAGGTCACCGGGGAGCTGTTTTTT
TRBJ1-3	TRBV6-5	NA	NA	CASTSLSGNTIYF	TGTGCCAGCACTTCCCTCTCTGGAAACACCATATATTTT
TRBJ1-1	TRBV18	NA	NA	CASSPPYSLNTEAFF	TGTGCCAGCTCACCACCCTATAGCTTGAACACTGAAGCTTTCTTT
TRBJ1-1	TRBV7-3	NA	NA	CASSTNPGAGVTEAFF	TGTGCCAGCAGCACCAACCCAGGGGCGGGCGTCACTGAAGCTTTCTTT
TRBJ1-4	TRBV5-1	TRBD1	once	CASSGLGTGDEKLFF	TGCGCCAGCAGCGGATTGGGGACAGGGGATGAAAAACTGTTTTTT
TRBJ1-1	TRBV6-5	NA	NA	CASSYLQGKAEAFF	TGTGCCAGCAGTTATCTTCAGGGGAAGGCTGAAGCTTTCTTT